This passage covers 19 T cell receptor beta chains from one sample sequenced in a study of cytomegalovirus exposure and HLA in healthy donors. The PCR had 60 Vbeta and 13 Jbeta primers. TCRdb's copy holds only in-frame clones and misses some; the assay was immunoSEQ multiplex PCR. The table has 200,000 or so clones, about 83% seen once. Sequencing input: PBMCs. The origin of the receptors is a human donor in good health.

DNA of the CDR3: TGTGCCAGCAGCTTAGGGGGGGGTGTTGGCTACGAGCAGTACTTC. Translation gives CASSLGGGVGYEQYF. The gene calls are TRBV7-6 and TRBJ2-7; 7 nucleotides align to TRBD2. From germline, CDR1 is SGHVS and CDR2 FNYEAQ. V was clipped by 1 base and J by 3 bases; unmatched bases: 6. The CDR3 totals 15 residues.

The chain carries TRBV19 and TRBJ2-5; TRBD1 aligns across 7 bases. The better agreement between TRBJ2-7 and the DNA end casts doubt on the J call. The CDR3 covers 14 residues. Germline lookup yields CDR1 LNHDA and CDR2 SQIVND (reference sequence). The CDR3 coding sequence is TGTGCCAGTAGTTACAGGGGTAACTCCTACGAGCAGTACTTC. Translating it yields CASSYRGNSYEQYF.

The CDR3 DNA follows: TGTGCCAGCAGGGAGTTGGAGAGATCTATTAGTTACAATGAGCAGTTCTTC. This translates into CASRELERSISYNEQFF. The gene calls are TRBV28 and TRBJ2-1; no clear D gene. CDR1 is MDHEN, CDR2 SYDVKM, per germline. The CDR3 extends over 17 amino acids. The germline V and J ends were trimmed by 6 bases and 4 bases, with 22 bases remaining between them. The whole variable domain, filled in from reference TRBV28 and TRBJ2-1, reads DVKVTQSSRYLVKRTGEKVFLECVQDMDHENMFWYRQDPGLGLRLIYFSYDVKMKEKGDIPEGYSVSREKKERFSLILESASTNQTSMYLCASRELERSISYNEQFFGPGTRLTVL.

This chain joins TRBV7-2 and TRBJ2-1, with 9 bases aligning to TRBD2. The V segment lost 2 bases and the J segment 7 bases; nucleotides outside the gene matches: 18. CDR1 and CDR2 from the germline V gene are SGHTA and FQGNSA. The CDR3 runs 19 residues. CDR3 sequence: CASSLLGSAAGGRQNEQFF. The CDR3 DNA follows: TGTGCCAGCAGCTTATTAGGCTCGGCAGCGGGAGGACGTCAGAATGAGCAGTTCTTC.

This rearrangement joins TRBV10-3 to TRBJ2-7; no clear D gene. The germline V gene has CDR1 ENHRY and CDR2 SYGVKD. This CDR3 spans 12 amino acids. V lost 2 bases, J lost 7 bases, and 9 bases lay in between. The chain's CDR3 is CAISETIHEQYF. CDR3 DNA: TGTGCCATCAGTGAGACTATCCATGAGCAGTACTTC.

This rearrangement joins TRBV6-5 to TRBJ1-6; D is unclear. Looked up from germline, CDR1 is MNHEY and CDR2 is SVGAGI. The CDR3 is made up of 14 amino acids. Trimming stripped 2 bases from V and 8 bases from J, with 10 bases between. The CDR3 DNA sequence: TGTGCCAGCAGTTACCTCGGGATGGATTCACCCCTCCACTTT. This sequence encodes CASSYLGMDSPLHF.

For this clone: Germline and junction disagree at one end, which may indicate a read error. Here the CDR3 DNA reads TGTGCCAGCAGTTACTCCAGGGTCCCAAACATCGGGGAGCTGTTTTTT. This translates into CASSYSRVPNIGELFF. This chain joins TRBV6-5 and TRBJ2-2; perhaps TRBD1 as D (5 bases). Germline V lookup: CDR1 MNHEY, CDR2 SVGAGI. This CDR3 is built from 16 residues.

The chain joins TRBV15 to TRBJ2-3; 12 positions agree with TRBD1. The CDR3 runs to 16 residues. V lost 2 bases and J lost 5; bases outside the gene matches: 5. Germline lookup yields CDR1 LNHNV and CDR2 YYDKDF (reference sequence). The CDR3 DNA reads TGTGCCACCAGCAGATCGGGACAGGGGGCACAAGATACGCAGTATTTT. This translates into CATSRSGQGAQDTQYF.

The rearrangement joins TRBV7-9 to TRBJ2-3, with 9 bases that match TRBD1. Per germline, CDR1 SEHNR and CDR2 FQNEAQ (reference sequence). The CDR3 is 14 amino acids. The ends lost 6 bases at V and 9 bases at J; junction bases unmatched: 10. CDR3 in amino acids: CASRTGQGGTTQYF. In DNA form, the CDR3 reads TGTGCCAGCAGAACGGGACAGGGTGGAACCACGCAGTATTTT.

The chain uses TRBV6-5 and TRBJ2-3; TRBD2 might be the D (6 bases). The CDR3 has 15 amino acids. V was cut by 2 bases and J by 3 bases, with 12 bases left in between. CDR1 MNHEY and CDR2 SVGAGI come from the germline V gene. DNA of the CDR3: TGTGCCAGCAGTTACGGGGGGATTGTGACAGATACGCAGTATTTT. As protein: CASSYGGIVTDTQYF.

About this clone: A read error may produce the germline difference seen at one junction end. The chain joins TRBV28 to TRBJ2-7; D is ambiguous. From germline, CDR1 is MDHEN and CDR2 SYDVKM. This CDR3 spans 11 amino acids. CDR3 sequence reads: CTSSIYYEQYF. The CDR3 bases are TGTACCAGCAGTATCTACTACGAGCAGTACTTC.

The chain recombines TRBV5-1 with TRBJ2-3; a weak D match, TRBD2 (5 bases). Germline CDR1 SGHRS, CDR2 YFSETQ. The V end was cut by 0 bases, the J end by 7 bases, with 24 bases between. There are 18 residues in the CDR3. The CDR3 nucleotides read TGCGCCAGCAGCTTGGCCCTCGACCCGCGAGCGGCGCAGTATACGCAGTATTTT. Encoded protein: CASSLALDPRAAQYTQYF.

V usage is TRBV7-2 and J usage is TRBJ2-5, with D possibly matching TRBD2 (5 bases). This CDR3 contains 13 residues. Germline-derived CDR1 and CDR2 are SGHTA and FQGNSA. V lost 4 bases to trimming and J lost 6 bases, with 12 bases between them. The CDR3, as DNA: TGTGCCAGCAGCTCCACCCCCGGGAAGACCCAGTACTTC. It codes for CASSSTPGKTQYF.

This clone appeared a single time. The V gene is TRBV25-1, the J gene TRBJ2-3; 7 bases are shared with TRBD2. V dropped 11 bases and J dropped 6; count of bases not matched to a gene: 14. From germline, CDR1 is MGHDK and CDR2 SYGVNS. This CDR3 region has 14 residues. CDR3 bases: TGTGCCGTAAAGTCTAGCGGTGTCATCGATACGCAGTATTTT. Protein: CAVKSSGVIDTQYF.

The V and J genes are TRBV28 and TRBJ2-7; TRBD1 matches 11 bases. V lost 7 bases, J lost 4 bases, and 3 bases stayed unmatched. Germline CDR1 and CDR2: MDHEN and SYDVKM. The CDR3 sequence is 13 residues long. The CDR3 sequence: CASNRDRGYEQYF. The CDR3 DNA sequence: TGTGCCAGCAATAGGGACAGGGGGTACGAGCAGTACTTC.

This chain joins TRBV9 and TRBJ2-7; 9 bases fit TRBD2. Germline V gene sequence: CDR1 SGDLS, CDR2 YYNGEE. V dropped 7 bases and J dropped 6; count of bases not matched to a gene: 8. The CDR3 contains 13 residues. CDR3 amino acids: CASGLARVGEQYF. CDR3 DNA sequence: TGTGCCAGCGGACTAGCGCGAGTGGGCGAGCAGTACTTC.

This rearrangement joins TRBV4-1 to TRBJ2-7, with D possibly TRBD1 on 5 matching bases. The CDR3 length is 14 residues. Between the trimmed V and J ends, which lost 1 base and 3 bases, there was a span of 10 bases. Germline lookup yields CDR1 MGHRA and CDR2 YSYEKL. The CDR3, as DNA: TGCGCCAGCAGCCAAGTTGGCAGGGTCTACGAGCAGTACTTC. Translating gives CASSQVGRVYEQYF.

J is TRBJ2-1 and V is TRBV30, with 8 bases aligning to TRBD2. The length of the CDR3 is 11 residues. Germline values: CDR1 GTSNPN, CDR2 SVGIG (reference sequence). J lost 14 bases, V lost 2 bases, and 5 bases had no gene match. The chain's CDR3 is CAWSFIAGKFF. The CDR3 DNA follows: TGTGCCTGGAGTTTTATAGCGGGGAAGTTCTTC.

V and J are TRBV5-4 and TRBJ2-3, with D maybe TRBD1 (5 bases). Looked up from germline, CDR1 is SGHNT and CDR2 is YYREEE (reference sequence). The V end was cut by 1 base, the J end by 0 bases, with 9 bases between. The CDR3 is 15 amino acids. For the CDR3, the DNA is TGTGCCAGCAGCTTGAAGACAGCTAGCACAGATACGCAGTATTTT. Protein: CASSLKTASTDTQYF.